This T cell receptor beta chain was found in a study of blood T cell repertoires in COVID-19. Background on the study: Acute and convalescent COVID-19 samples came from the United States, Italy and Spain. PBMCs, B-cell-depleted T cells, or T cells provided the cDNA or gDNA that made up the material.

The authors' processing: Reference gene primer amplification gave estimated nucleated cell counts. The table came from immunoSEQ multiplex PCR; TCRdb's copy has only in-frame clones and leaves some out. V and J calls and clone size are as listed in that table; D and trimming were resolved from the DNA. The table includes about 440,000 clones, around 89% detected once. J lost 6 bases, V lost 5 bases, and 7 bases had no gene match. Germline CDR1 is SGHNT and CDR2 is YENEEA. The CDR3 extends over 14 amino acids. The source is a woman in her twenties or thirties with acute or convalescent COVID-19. The material sequenced was peripheral blood. The chain links TRBV11-3 to TRBJ2-1; TRBD2 agrees at 7 bases. The CDR3 region is CASSPEAGINEQFF. The DNA of the CDR3 is TGTGCCAGCAGCCCCGAAGCGGGGATCAATGAGCAGTTCTTC. The entire variable domain, with the rest obtained from reference TRBV11-3 and TRBJ2-1, is as follows: EAGVVQSPRYKIIEKKQPVAFWCNPISGHNTLYWYLQNLGQGPELLIRYENEEAVDDSQLPKDRFSAERLKGVDSTLKIQPAELGDSAVYLCASSPEAGINEQFFGPGTRLTVL.